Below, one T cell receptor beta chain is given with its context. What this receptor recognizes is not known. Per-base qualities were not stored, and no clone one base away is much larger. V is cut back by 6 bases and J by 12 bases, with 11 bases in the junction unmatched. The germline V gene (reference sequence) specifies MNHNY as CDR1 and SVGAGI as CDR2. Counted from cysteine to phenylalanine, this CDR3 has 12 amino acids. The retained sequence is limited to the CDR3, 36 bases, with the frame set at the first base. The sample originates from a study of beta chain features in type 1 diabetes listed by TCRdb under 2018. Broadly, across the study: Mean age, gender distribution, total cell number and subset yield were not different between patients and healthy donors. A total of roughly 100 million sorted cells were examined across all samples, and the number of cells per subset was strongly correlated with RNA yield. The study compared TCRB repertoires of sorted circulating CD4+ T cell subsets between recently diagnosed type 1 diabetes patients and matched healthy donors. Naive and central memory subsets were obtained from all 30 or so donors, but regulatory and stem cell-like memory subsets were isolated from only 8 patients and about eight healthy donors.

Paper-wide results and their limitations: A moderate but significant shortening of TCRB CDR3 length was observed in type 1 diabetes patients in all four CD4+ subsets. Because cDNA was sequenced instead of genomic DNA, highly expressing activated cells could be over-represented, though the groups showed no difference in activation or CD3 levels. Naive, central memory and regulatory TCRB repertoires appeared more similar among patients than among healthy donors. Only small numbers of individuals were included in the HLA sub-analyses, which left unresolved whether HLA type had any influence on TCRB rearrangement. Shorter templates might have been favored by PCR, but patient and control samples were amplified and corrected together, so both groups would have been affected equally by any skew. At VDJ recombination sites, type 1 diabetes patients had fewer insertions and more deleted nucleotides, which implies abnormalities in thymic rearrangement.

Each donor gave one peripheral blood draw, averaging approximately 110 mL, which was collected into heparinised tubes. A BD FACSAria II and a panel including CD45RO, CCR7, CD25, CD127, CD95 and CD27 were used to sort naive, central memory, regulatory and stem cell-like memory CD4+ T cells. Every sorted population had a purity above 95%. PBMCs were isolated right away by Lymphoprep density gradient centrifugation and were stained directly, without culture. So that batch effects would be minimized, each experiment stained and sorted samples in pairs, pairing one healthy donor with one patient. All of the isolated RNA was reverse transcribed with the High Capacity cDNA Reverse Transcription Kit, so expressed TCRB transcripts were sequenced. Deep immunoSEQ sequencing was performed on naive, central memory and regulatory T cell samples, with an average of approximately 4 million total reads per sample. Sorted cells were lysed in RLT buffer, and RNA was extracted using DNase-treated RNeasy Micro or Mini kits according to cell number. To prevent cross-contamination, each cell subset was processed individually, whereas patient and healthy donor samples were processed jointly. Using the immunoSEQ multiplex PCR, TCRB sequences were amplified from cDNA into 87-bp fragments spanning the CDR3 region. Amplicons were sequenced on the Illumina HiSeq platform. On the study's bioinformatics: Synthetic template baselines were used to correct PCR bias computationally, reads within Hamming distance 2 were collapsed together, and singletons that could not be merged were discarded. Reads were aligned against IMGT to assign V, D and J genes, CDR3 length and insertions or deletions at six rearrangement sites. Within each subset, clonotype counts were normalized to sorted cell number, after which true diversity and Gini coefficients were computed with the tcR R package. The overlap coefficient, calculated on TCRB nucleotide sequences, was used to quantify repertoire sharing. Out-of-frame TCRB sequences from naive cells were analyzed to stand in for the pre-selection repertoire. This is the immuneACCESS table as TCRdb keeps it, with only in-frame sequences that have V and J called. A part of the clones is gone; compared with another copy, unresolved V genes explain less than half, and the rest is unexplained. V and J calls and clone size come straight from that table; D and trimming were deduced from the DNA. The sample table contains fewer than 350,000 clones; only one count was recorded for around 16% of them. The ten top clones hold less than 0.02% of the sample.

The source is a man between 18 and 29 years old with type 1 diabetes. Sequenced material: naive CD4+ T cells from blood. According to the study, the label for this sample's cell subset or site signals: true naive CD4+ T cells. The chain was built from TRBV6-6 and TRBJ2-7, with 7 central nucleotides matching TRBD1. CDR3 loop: CASSIQQGPTYF. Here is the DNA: TGTGCCAGCAGCATACAACAGGGGCCTACGTACTTC.